One sample yielded the 6 T cell receptor beta chains listed below, sequenced in a study of blood T cell repertoires in COVID-19. Clones were read by immunoSEQ multiplex PCR, and TCRdb kept only the in-frame ones, dropping some. Of a few hundred thousand clones listed, more than 75% are singletons. Specimen: peripheral blood. Source of these receptors: a woman in her fifties or sixties who had recovered from COVID-19.

The CDR3 nucleotides read TGTGCCAGCAGCGTGACAGGGGCAGTCGGCTACACCTTC. This translates into CASSVTGAVGYTF. The chain recombines TRBV7-9 with TRBJ1-2; 8 bases fit TRBD1. Germline lookup yields CDR1 SEHNR and CDR2 FQNEAQ (reference sequence). The CDR3 runs to 13 residues. V was clipped by 5 bases and J by 8 bases; unmatched bases: 7. The whole variable domain, filled in from reference TRBV7-9 and TRBJ1-2, reads DTGVSQNPRHKITKRGQNVTFRCDPISEHNRLYWYRQTLGQGPEFLTYFQNEAQLEKSRLLSDRFSAERPKGSFSTLEIQRTEQGDSAMYLCASSVTGAVGYTFGSGTRLTVV.

The chain has TRBV19 and TRBJ2-5, with a possible D match to TRBD1 (6 bases). Trimming shortened V by 4 bases and J by 3 bases, and 9 bases separated the two germline ends. The CDR3 sequence is 13 residues long. CDR1 LNHDA and CDR2 SQIVND come from the germline V gene (reference sequence). CDR3 sequence reads: CASSTAGEETQYF. The CDR3 nucleotides are TGTGCCAGTAGTACGGCAGGGGAAGAGACCCAGTACTTC.

The chain joins TRBV25-1 to TRBJ1-6; D is perhaps TRBD1 (6 bases). Looked up from germline, CDR1 is MGHDK and CDR2 is SYGVNS. V was clipped by 1 base and J by 9 bases, with 13 bases between them. The CDR3 is 15 amino acids. As DNA, the CDR3 is TGTGCCAGCAGTGAATCGGGGGGGGCGGTTTCACCCCTCCACTTT. Its translation is CASSESGGAVSPLHF.

This clone was found a few times. V gene TRBV9 combines with J gene TRBJ2-1; D possibly corresponds to TRBD2 (5 bases). Germline V CDR1 and CDR2: SGDLS, YYNGEE. V lost 6 bases and J 3 bases, leaving 13 bases between the germline ends. The CDR3 is 14 residues long. The CDR3: CASNGGESYNEQFF. DNA of the CDR3: TGTGCCAGCAACGGAGGAGAGAGCTACAATGAGCAGTTCTTC.

The chain uses TRBV6-4 and TRBJ2-1; D possibly corresponds to TRBD1 (5 bases). Trimming removed 3 bases at V and 8 bases at J, with 11 bases between. Germline CDR1 is MRHNA and CDR2 is SNTAGT. This CDR3 has 13 residues. DNA for the CDR3: TGTGCCAGCAGTGAATATATAGGGGATGAGCAGTTCTTC. Protein product: CASSEYIGDEQFF.

Here the CDR3 DNA reads TGTGCCAGCAGTCCAGGGGCGCAAAACTATGGCTACACCTTC. It codes for CASSPGAQNYGYTF. This chain uses TRBV28 with TRBJ1-2; D is possibly TRBD1 (6 bases). Germline CDR1 is MDHEN and CDR2 is SYDVKM. The CDR3 covers 14 residues. With 5 bases removed from V and 2 bases from J, the gap between germline ends came to 12 bases.